These T cell receptor beta chains were read from a single sample in a study of blood T cell repertoires in COVID-19. TCRdb's table, derived via immunoSEQ multiplex PCR, lists solely in-frame clones and lacks some. The data hold over 45,000 clones, with approximately 84% observed a single time. The source material was peripheral blood. The receptors derive from a man between 65 and 85 years old with active COVID-19. CDR3s include the opening cysteine and the closing phenylalanine or tryptophan. The D gene is left open where the match is weak. Expanded clones are given a class, and other clones once, few, many or no size at all.

>once|TRBV5-4|TRBJ1-6|.
CASSLGQNYNSPLHF
TGTGCCAGCAGCTTGGGGCAGAACTATAATTCACCCCTCCACTTT
>.|TRBV5-1|TRBJ2-7|.
CASRQGLSYEQYF
TGCGCCAGCAGGCAGGGGCTCTCCTACGAGCAGTACTTC
>.|TRBV5-4|TRBJ2-7|.
CASSEPGGAYEQYF
TGTGCCAGCAGCGAGCCCGGCGGCGCCTACGAGCAGTACTTC
>.|TRBV3-1/TRBV3-2|TRBJ2-2|TRBD2
CASSQAAGDTGELFF
TGTGCCAGCAGCCAAGCAGCGGGAGACACCGGGGAGCTGTTTTTT
>.|TRBV6-5|TRBJ1-2|.
CASSYSFYGYTF
TGTGCCAGCAGTTACAGCTTCTATGGCTACACCTTC
>.|TRBV6-1|TRBJ2-5|TRBD1
CASSPTGGGKTQYF
TGTGCCAGCAGCCCGACAGGGGGCGGGAAGACCCAGTACTTC
>.|TRBV6-5|TRBJ1-1|TRBD1
CASSIHRGTEAFF
TGTGCCAGCAGTATACACAGGGGCACTGAAGCTTTCTTT
>.|TRBV5-6|TRBJ2-7|.
CASSLLSDSSYEQYF
TGTGCCAGCAGCTTGTTGAGCGACAGCTCCTACGAGCAGTACTTC
>.|TRBV7-2|TRBJ2-7|TRBD1
CASSTRQGASEQYF
TGTGCCAGCAGCACCCGACAGGGGGCAAGCGAGCAGTACTTC
>.|TRBV5-4|TRBJ2-7|.
CASSPHREFPYEQYF
TGTGCCAGCAGCCCTCATCGTGAGTTCCCCTACGAGCAGTACTTC
>few|TRBV7-9|TRBJ1-5|.
CATDRINQPQHF
TGTGCCACCGACAGGATCAATCAGCCCCAGCATTTT
>.|TRBV6-5|TRBJ2-3|TRBD2
CASSPGTSGHTQYF
TGTGCCAGCAGTCCCGGGACTAGCGGACATACGCAGTATTTT
>few|TRBV7-9|TRBJ1-4|TRBD1
CASSADRGGEKLFF
TGTGCCAGCAGCGCCGACAGGGGTGGAGAAAAACTGTTTTTT
>.|TRBV2|TRBJ1-5|.
CASSERTGSNQPQHF
TGTGCCAGCAGTGAAAGAACAGGGTCTAATCAGCCCCAGCATTTT
>.|TRBV6-5|TRBJ1-1|.
CASSRVLIGTEAFF
TGTGCCAGCAGCCGAGTTCTAATCGGCACTGAAGCTTTCTTT
>.|TRBV9|TRBJ1-4|TRBD1
CASSPQTGENEKLFF
TGTGCCAGCAGCCCCCAGACAGGGGAAAATGAAAAACTGTTTTTT
>once|TRBV7-8|TRBJ1-1|TRBD1
CASSLETGGNMNTEAFF
TGTGCCAGCAGCTTAGAGACAGGGGGAAACATGAACACTGAAGCTTTCTTT
>.|TRBV30|TRBJ1-1|.
CAWSEDTMNTEAFF
TGTGCCTGGAGTGAGGACACCATGAACACTGAAGCTTTCTTT
>.|TRBV7-9|TRBJ2-5|TRBD1
CASSPTGGRETQYF
TGTGCCAGCAGCCCAACAGGGGGCAGGGAGACCCAGTACTTC
>few|TRBV19|TRBJ1-3|.
CASSLQGLGNTIYF
TGTGCCAGTAGTCTCCAGGGGTTGGGGAACACCATATATTTT
>.|TRBV28|TRBJ2-3|.
CASSLRLTDTQYF
TGTGCCAGCAGTCTACGACTCACAGATACGCAGTATTTT
>.|TRBV3-1/TRBV3-2|TRBJ2-7|TRBD2
CASSPLAGANYEQYF
TGTGCCAGCAGCCCGCTAGCGGGGGCTAACTACGAGCAGTACTTC
>.|TRBV27|TRBJ1-5|TRBD1
CASRVLPGQGKFGNQPQHF
TGTGCCAGCAGAGTACTTCCGGGACAGGGGAAATTTGGCAATCAGCCCCAGCATTTT
>.|TRBV5-1|TRBJ2-1|TRBD2
CASKPVAGDEQFF
TGCGCCAGCAAGCCGGTAGCGGGAGATGAGCAGTTCTTC
>.|TRBV6-2/TRBV6-3|TRBJ1-3|TRBD1
CASSYSSGPGGDSGNTIYF
TGTGCCAGCAGTTACTCAAGTGGGCCAGGGGGCGACTCTGGAAACACCATATATTTT
>.|TRBV2|TRBJ2-2|.
CASSLQPNTGELFF
TGTGCCAGCAGTTTACAGCCAAACACCGGGGAGCTGTTTTTT
>.|TRBV6-2/TRBV6-3|TRBJ2-7|TRBD1
CASSYNAGGTYEQYF
TGTGCCAGCAGTTACAACGCAGGGGGCACCTACGAGCAGTACTTC
>once|TRBV19|TRBJ2-6|.
CASSMTGTGSGANVLTF
TGTGCCAGTAGTATGACAGGTACGGGCTCTGGGGCCAACGTCCTGACTTTC
>.|TRBV5-4|TRBJ1-1|.
CASSLGGAVFGEAFF
TGTGCCAGCAGCTTAGGGGGGGCGGTTTTCGGTGAAGCTTTCTTT
>.|TRBV9|TRBJ1-2|.
CASRHRVNGYTF
TGTGCCAGCAGGCACAGGGTCAATGGCTACACCTTC
>.|TRBV2|TRBJ2-2|TRBD1
CASSPDRASTGELFF
TGTGCCAGCAGTCCAGACAGGGCGAGCACCGGGGAGCTGTTTTTT
>.|TRBV2|TRBJ2-1|TRBD2
CASSETLAGGNEQFF
TGTGCCAGCAGCGAAACGCTAGCGGGAGGCAATGAGCAGTTCTTC
>.|TRBV19|TRBJ2-3|.
CASSIVDPGYLGDTQYF
TGTGCCAGTAGTATAGTGGACCCAGGGTACCTGGGAGATACGCAGTATTTT
>.|TRBV11-1|TRBJ1-1|TRBD1
CASSLAKGARNTEAFF
TGTGCCAGCAGCTTAGCAAAGGGGGCCCGAAACACTGAAGCTTTCTTT
>.|TRBV3-1/TRBV3-2|TRBJ2-3|TRBD2
CASSPGLAGGTDTQYF
TGTGCCAGCAGCCCGGGACTAGCGGGAGGCACAGATACGCAGTATTTT
>.|TRBV10-3|TRBJ2-1|.
CAISPGLAGSSNEQFF
TGTGCCATCAGCCCTGGTCTCGCCGGGAGCAGCAATGAGCAGTTCTTC
>.|TRBV5-4|TRBJ2-1|TRBD2
CASSLNAGAYNEQFF
TGTGCCAGCAGCTTAAATGCGGGAGCCTACAATGAGCAGTTCTTC
>.|TRBV28|TRBJ2-5|TRBD1
CASSLSGGAETQYF
TGTGCCAGCAGTTTATCAGGGGGAGCAGAGACCCAGTACTTC
>many|TRBV7-9|TRBJ2-7|TRBD1
CASSPGTGWAEQYF
TGTGCCAGCAGTCCCGGGACAGGGTGGGCCGAGCAGTACTTC
>.|TRBV11-1|TRBJ2-5|TRBD2
CASSLVAGVGETQYF
TGTGCCAGCAGCTTAGTGGCGGGAGTCGGGGAGACCCAGTACTTC
>.|TRBV5-6|TRBJ1-6|.
CASSLPGLPLHF
TGTGCCAGCAGCCTGCCCGGGTTACCCCTCCACTTT
>.|TRBV5-1|TRBJ2-3|.
CASSSRRDGDTQYF
TGCGCCAGCAGCTCTCGGCGGGACGGAGATACGCAGTATTTT
>.|TRBV2|TRBJ1-6|.
CAGRGGTHSAYNSPLHF
TGTGCCGGCCGGGGGGGGACTCATTCGGCTTATAATTCACCCCTCCACTTT
>.|TRBV10-3|TRBJ1-1|.
CAISYAGDEAFF
TGTGCCATCAGTTACGCGGGGGATGAAGCTTTCTTT
>.|TRBV7-8|TRBJ2-7|TRBD1
CASSPGTGVREQYF
TGTGCCAGCAGCCCCGGGACAGGGGTTCGGGAGCAGTACTTC